The sample holds a few counts of the clone carrying this TCR beta chain. Germline trimming cut 3 bases from V and 7 bases from J; bases unmatched to any gene: 4. CDR3 length: 13 amino acids. Germline CDR1 and CDR2: MNHEY and SMNVEV (reference sequence). Profiling relied on immunoSEQ multiplex PCR, and the TCRdb table lists in-frame clones only, not all of them. The sample carries roughly 14,000 clones, more than 25% recorded once. This entry comes from a study of graft-versus-host responses after intestinal transplantation. Study summary: For 2 to 4 years after anti-thymocyte globulin induction, all recipients took tacrolimus and steroids. Findings of the study overall: Some patients had graft-donor T cell macrochimerism, and their allografts showed high graft-versus-host to host-versus-graft clonal ratios. GvH clones turned up in recipient marrow; some had shown up first in ileum or blood. Early after transplant, HvG declines were associated with peak levels of circulating GvH clones.

Researchers placed 200,000 CFSE-labeled responder cells in culture with 200,000 irradiated, violet-dye-labeled stimulator cells. The chain uses TRBV27 and TRBJ2-7, with 9 bases aligning to TRBD1. The source was alloreactive CD8+ T cells from a mixed lymphocyte reaction culture, collected before intestinal transplant. Subset noted: CFSE-low proliferating T cells sorted from roughly six-day pre-transplant mixed lymphocyte reaction (GvH or HvG direction). The origin of this receptor is a human patient who received an intestinal transplant. This CDR3 reads CASSFGQGWEQYF. Here the CDR3 DNA reads TGTGCCAGCAGTTTTGGACAGGGGTGGGAGCAGTACTTC.